This T cell receptor (beta chain) was documented in a study of T cells after yellow fever vaccination. Study outcomes and limitations: It was the secondary response that reached its peak faster, day 5 versus 15, but it was weaker.

This clonotype came up many times. Its cognate antigen is unknown. By 5'RACE template switching, TCR cDNA was produced, with a universal primer site and UMIs added in the process. TCRdb redid the calling of the 5' RACE reads with MiXCR, one entry per CDR3 protein. This table has 450,000 to 600,000 distinct CDR3 sequences, roughly 13% appearing once. This CDR3 is built from 16 residues. From germline, CDR1 is LGHNA and CDR2 YSLEER. Deletions cut 0 bases from V and 0 bases from J, with 9 bases between. The source is a man aged 30-40 years who received the YFV17D yellow fever vaccine. The rearrangement uses TRBV4-3 and TRBJ2-1, with a tentative D call TRBD1 (6 bases). The sequences come from PBMCs, collected on the day of the yellow fever booster vaccination. DNA of the CDR3: TGCGCCAGCAGCCAAGATCAGGGGAGCTCCTACAATGAGCAGTTCTTC. Translating gives CASSQDQGSSYNEQFF.